These 30 T cell receptor beta chains originate from one sample sequenced in a study of blood T cell repertoires in COVID-19. Clones were sequenced by immunoSEQ multiplex PCR, and TCRdb holds only the in-frame ones, with some missing. Of almost 500,000 clones in the sample, around nine tenths were seen once. The sequenced sample consisted of PBMCs or T cells enriched from blood (not recorded which). These receptors all stem from an older woman who had recovered from COVID-19.

The chain carries TRBV24-1 and TRBJ2-1; TRBD2 aligns across 16 bases. Trimming cost V 4 bases and J 8 bases; bases outside gene matches: 4. The CDR3 consists of 16 residues. Germline values: CDR1 KGHDR, CDR2 SFDVKD. This chain's CDR3 is CATSDAGLAGGHEQFF. CDR3 nucleotides: TGTGCCACCAGTGACGCGGGACTAGCGGGGGGGCATGAGCAGTTCTTC.

CDR3 sequence (DNA): TGTGCCAGTAGTATAGGACAACGTTATCAGCCCCAGCATTTT. Translation gives CASSIGQRYQPQHF. The chain joins TRBV19 to TRBJ1-5; no firm D call. The germline gives CDR1 LNHDA, CDR2 SQIVND (reference sequence). This CDR3 is 14 amino acids long. V gave up 1 base and J gave up 5 bases, with 9 bases separating them.

This chain connects TRBV7-2 to TRBJ2-7, with D possibly matching TRBD2 (5 bases). Looked up from germline, CDR1 is SGHTA and CDR2 is FQGNSA. Trimming stripped 1 base from V and 0 bases from J, with 19 bases between. This CDR3 contains 18 residues. CDR3 amino acids: CASSLVSTRYPSSYEQYV. The DNA of the CDR3 is TGTGCCAGCAGCTTAGTAAGTACTAGGTACCCGAGCTCCTACGAGCAGTACGTC.

This chain links TRBV11-3 with TRBJ1-1; TRBD1 matches at 8 bases. CDR1 SGHNT and CDR2 YENEEA come from the germline V gene. J lost 0 bases, V lost 5 bases, and 5 bases had no gene match. The CDR3 has 15 amino acids. CDR3 amino acids: CASSPRQGLNTEAFF. Written as DNA, the CDR3 is TGTGCCAGCAGCCCACGACAGGGGTTGAACACTGAAGCTTTCTTT.

This clone has only one observation. The V and J genes are TRBV5-6 and TRBJ1-5; D remains unclear. The CDR3 extends over 12 amino acids. Looked up from germline, CDR1 is SGHDT and CDR2 is YYEEEE. Trimming took 3 bases from V and 7 from J, leaving 8 bases between them. CDR3 sequence: CASSSRWQPQHF. CDR3 nucleotides: TGTGCCAGCAGCTCTCGGTGGCAGCCCCAGCATTTT.

The chain couples TRBV2 to TRBJ1-5; D ambiguous. Trimming removed 7 bases from V and 2 bases from J, with 12 bases in between. Germline CDR1 SNHLY, CDR2 FYNNEI. This CDR3 is 14 amino acids long. The CDR3 sequence is CASTEREGNQPQHF. DNA for the CDR3: TGTGCCAGCACCGAGAGGGAGGGCAATCAGCCCCAGCATTTT.

The rearrangement links TRBV2 to TRBJ2-2; TRBD2 is a possible D gene (6 bases). The CDR3 sequence is 16 residues long. Germline assignment: CDR1 SNHLY and CDR2 FYNNEI. V lost 5 bases, J lost 0 bases, and 13 bases lay in between. In DNA, the CDR3 is TGTGCCAGCAGTCCTACGGGGAGGTCGAACACCGGGGAGCTGTTTTTT. Its protein product is CASSPTGRSNTGELFF.

The gene calls are TRBV18 and TRBJ2-7; TRBD2 matches at 13 bases. The CDR3 covers 15 residues. The germline V gene has CDR1 KGHSH and CDR2 LQKENI. The junction had 4 bases not matched to a gene; V was cut back by 4 bases and J by 4 bases. CDR3 in amino acids: CASSLGTSGEYEQYF. The CDR3 DNA follows: TGTGCCAGCTCACTAGGGACTAGCGGGGAATACGAGCAGTACTTC. Looking up the rest from reference TRBV18 and TRBJ2-7 gives the full variable domain: NAGVMQNPRHLVRRRGQEARLRCSPMKGHSHVYWYRQLPEEGLKFMVYLQKENIIDESGMPKERFSAEFPKEGPSILRIQQVVRGDSAAYFCASSLGTSGEYEQYFGPGTRLTVT.

This clone was seen only once. The chain combines TRBV7-6 with TRBJ1-3; 8 bases are shared with TRBD1. V was pared by 6 bases and J by 4 bases, with 5 bases of the junction left unmatched. The CDR3 is made up of 14 amino acids. Germline V lookup: CDR1 SGHVS, CDR2 FNYEAQ. The CDR3 nucleotides are TGTGCCAGCAGTGACAGGGGCTCCGGAAACACCATATATTTT. It codes for CASSDRGSGNTIYF.

This clone was detected a few times. This rearrangement joins TRBV5-1 to TRBJ1-3, with 7 bases identical to TRBD1. The length of the CDR3 is 14 residues. Losses at the gene ends were 0 bases for V and 5 bases for J; bases not matched to a gene: 2. Germline-derived CDR1 and CDR2 are SGHRS and YFSETQ. The CDR3 sequence: CASSLEGARNTIYF. The CDR3 nucleotides are TGCGCCAGCAGCTTGGAGGGGGCGAGAAACACCATATATTTT.

The chain links TRBV7-9 to TRBJ2-7; perhaps TRBD2 as D (5 bases). Trimming removed 4 bases at V and 3 bases at J, with 13 bases between. The CDR3 is made up of 14 amino acids. CDR1 and CDR2 from the germline V gene are SEHNR and FQNEAQ (reference sequence). DNA for the CDR3: TGTGCCAGCAGCTCCTTTGGAGGTATCTACGAGCAGTACTTC. Translated, it gives CASSSFGGIYEQYF.

This rearrangement joins TRBV4-1 to TRBJ1-2; 8 bases align to TRBD1. Germline V lookup: CDR1 MGHRA, CDR2 YSYEKL. The trim removed 1 base at V and 6 bases at J, leaving 7 bases unmatched. CDR3 length: 15 amino acids. For the CDR3, the DNA is TGCGCCAGCAGCCAAGCCGGACAGGGCCGGGATGGCTACACCTTC. Translation: CASSQAGQGRDGYTF.

The chain combines TRBV28 with TRBJ1-2; tentatively, D is TRBD1 (5 bases). Deletions cut 6 bases from V and 5 bases from J, with 7 bases between. This CDR3 has 11 amino acids. Germline CDR1 is MDHEN and CDR2 is SYDVKM. CDR3 amino acids: CASSPGYGYTF. The CDR3 region has the DNA TGTGCCAGCAGCCCAGGGTATGGCTACACCTTC.

The rearrangement joins TRBV7-8 to TRBJ2-2, with TRBD2 as a possible D gene (5 bases). The CDR3 runs to 17 residues. CDR1 SGHVS and CDR2 FQNEAQ come from the germline V gene. Trimming removed 1 base from V and 0 bases from J, with 12 bases in between. This CDR3 reads CASSLVAGLANTGELFF. DNA for the CDR3: TGTGCCAGCAGCTTAGTTGCGGGCTTGGCGAACACCGGGGAGCTGTTTTTT.

The gene calls are TRBV24-1 and TRBJ2-5; D is possibly TRBD2 (6 bases). The CDR3 consists of 14 residues. The V end was cut by 0 bases, the J end by 4 bases, with 8 bases between. Germline V lookup: CDR1 KGHDR, CDR2 SFDVKD. The CDR3 nucleotides are TGTGCCACCAGTGATTTGGGGGGAGGAGAGACCCAGTACTTC. Amino acid sequence: CATSDLGGGETQYF.

This clone has a single count. Here the CDR3 reads CASSETRRGETQYF. CDR3 in DNA: TGTGCCAGCAGTGAAACGCGTAGGGGAGAGACCCAGTACTTC. This sequence joins TRBV6-1 and TRBJ2-5, with a weak D call TRBD1 (5 bases). The V gene's germline CDR1 is MNHNS and CDR2 SASEGT. Trimming left V 2 bases short and J 4 bases short, with 11 bases between. The CDR3 covers 14 residues.

There are a few counts of this clone. The rearrangement uses TRBV19 and TRBJ2-1, with 10 bases aligning to TRBD2. CDR3 length: 15 residues. Germline V CDR1 and CDR2: LNHDA, SQIVND (reference sequence). Germline trimming cut 4 bases from V and 5 bases from J; bases unmatched to any gene: 5. CDR3 sequence (DNA): TGTGCCAGTAGTAAAGCGGGGGGGCGTAACAATGAGCAGTTCTTC. Its protein product is CASSKAGGRNNEQFF.

The rearrangement uses TRBV5-1 and TRBJ2-3; 13 bases are a match to TRBD2. CDR1 and CDR2 from the germline V gene are SGHRS and YFSETQ. V lost 4 bases and J lost 2; bases outside the gene matches: 13. The CDR3 runs to 19 residues. CDR3 protein: CASSPGVLAGGPFTDTQYF. The CDR3 DNA sequence: TGCGCCAGCAGCCCGGGAGTACTAGCGGGGGGGCCTTTCACAGATACGCAGTATTTT.

The chain is built from TRBV15 and TRBJ1-5; TRBD1 is a possible D gene (6 bases). Per germline, CDR1 LNHNV and CDR2 YYDKDF (reference sequence). This CDR3 has 14 amino acids. Trimming pared 7 bases from V and 3 bases from J, leaving 13 bases between. DNA of the CDR3: TGTGCCACCATGGGCAGGGGTTTCAATCAGCCCCAGCATTTT. Translation: CATMGRGFNQPQHF.

V and J are TRBV5-1 and TRBJ1-3, with a tentative D call TRBD1 (5 bases). This CDR3 region has 15 residues. V was pared by 4 bases and J by 7 bases, with 18 bases between. CDR1 and CDR2 from the germline V gene are SGHRS and YFSETQ. Here the CDR3 DNA reads TGCGCCAGCAGCCCTGCGGGACGGAATACCAACACCATATATTTT. Its translation: CASSPAGRNTNTIYF.

CDR3 protein: CASSEDGFIEESSPLHF. DNA of the CDR3: TGTGCCAGCAGTGAAGACGGGTTCATCGAGGAGAGTTCACCCCTCCACTTT. The chain is built from TRBV6-1 and TRBJ1-6; D is unresolved. Germline CDR1 is MNHNS and CDR2 is SASEGT. The V end was cut by 1 base, the J end by 9 bases, with 19 bases between. The CDR3 covers 17 residues.

In regard to this clone: Mismatch with germline at one junction end may stem from a read error. V gene TRBV7-6 combines with J gene TRBJ2-7, with D possibly matching TRBD1 (5 bases). CDR3 length: 14 residues. Germline values: CDR1 SGHVS, CDR2 FNYEAQ. CDR3 region: CASSLATGDSWRFF. The DNA of the CDR3 is TGTGCCAGCAGCTTAGCGACGGGTGACAGTTGGCGGTTCTTC.

This chain joins TRBV24-1 and TRBJ1-5; the match to TRBD1 covers 11 bases. V was clipped by 12 bases and J by 6 bases; unmatched bases: 6. CDR3 length equals 13 residues. Per germline, CDR1 KGHDR and CDR2 SFDVKD. CDR3 sequence reads: CAATDRGRQPQHF. The DNA of the CDR3 is TGTGCCGCGACGGACAGGGGGCGTCAGCCCCAGCATTTT.

A few counts support this clone. This chain links TRBV29-1 with TRBJ1-2; possible D gene TRBD1, 5 bases. V lost 4 bases to trimming and J lost 6 bases, with 9 bases between them. The length of the CDR3 is 11 residues. CDR1 and CDR2 (germline): SQVTM, ANQGSEA. The CDR3 nucleotides read TGCAGCGTTGGCGGGACCCATGGCTACACCTTC. Amino acids: CSVGGTHGYTF.

The V and J genes are TRBV19 and TRBJ1-6; 7 bases line up with TRBD1. Per germline, CDR1 LNHDA and CDR2 SQIVND (reference sequence). V shed 8 bases and J 8 bases; nucleotides not matched to a gene: 9. CDR3 length equals 14 residues. CDR3 region: CASRPTGNYSPLHF. In DNA, the CDR3 is TGTGCCAGTCGACCGACAGGGAACTATTCACCCCTCCACTTT.

Only one count was recorded for this clone. The rearrangement links TRBV6-5 to TRBJ1-4; the D gene is possibly TRBD1 (6 bases). Trimming took 7 bases from V and 8 from J, leaving 8 bases between them. Germline V gene lookup returns CDR1 MNHEY and CDR2 SVGAGI. The CDR3 length is 11 residues. The CDR3 loop is CASTTGEKLFF. The CDR3 bases are TGTGCCAGCACTACAGGGGAAAAACTGTTTTTT.

This chain joins TRBV11-3 and TRBJ2-7; possibly TRBD1 for D (6 bases). Trimming pared 5 bases from V and 1 base from J, leaving 18 bases between. Germline V gene sequence: CDR1 SGHNT, CDR2 YENEEA. The CDR3 loop spans 16 amino acids. This CDR3 is CASSPTDSHLSYEQYF. For the CDR3, the DNA is TGTGCCAGCAGCCCAACGGACAGCCACCTTTCCTACGAGCAGTACTTC.

The count of this clone is one. The genes are TRBV5-6 and TRBJ2-1; 9 bases fit TRBD1. Germline V gene lookup returns CDR1 SGHDT and CDR2 YYEEEE. This CDR3 is built from 16 residues. V shed 0 bases, J shed 4 bases, and the junction held 5 bases outside the gene matches. The CDR3 here is CASSLAGTGLYNEQFF. CDR3 bases: TGTGCCAGCAGCTTGGCCGGGACAGGGCTGTACAATGAGCAGTTCTTC. Variable domain in full (rest from reference TRBV5-6 and TRBJ2-1): DAGVTQSPTHLIKTRGQQVTLRCSPKSGHDTVSWYQQALGQGPQFIFQYYEEEERQRGNFPDRFSGHQFPNYSSELNVNALLLGDSALYLCASSLAGTGLYNEQFFGPGTRLTVL.

This rearrangement joins TRBV29-1 to TRBJ1-3, with 9 bases that match TRBD1. Germline V lookup: CDR1 SQVTM, CDR2 ANQGSEA. There are 14 residues in the CDR3. V lost 6 bases, J lost 4 bases, and 7 bases stayed unmatched. The CDR3 here is CSVGTGMEGNTIYF. The CDR3 DNA is TGCAGCGTGGGGACAGGGATGGAGGGAAACACCATATATTTT.

The V call is TRBV7-9, the J call TRBJ2-7; no firm D call. There are 16 residues in the CDR3. The germline V gene has CDR1 SEHNR and CDR2 FQNEAQ (reference sequence). The V gene lost 0 bases and the J gene lost 3 bases, with 15 bases spanning the gap. CDR3 loop: CASSLASGRNLYEQYF. CDR3 nucleotides: TGTGCCAGCAGCTTAGCGTCAGGAAGAAATCTCTACGAGCAGTACTTC.